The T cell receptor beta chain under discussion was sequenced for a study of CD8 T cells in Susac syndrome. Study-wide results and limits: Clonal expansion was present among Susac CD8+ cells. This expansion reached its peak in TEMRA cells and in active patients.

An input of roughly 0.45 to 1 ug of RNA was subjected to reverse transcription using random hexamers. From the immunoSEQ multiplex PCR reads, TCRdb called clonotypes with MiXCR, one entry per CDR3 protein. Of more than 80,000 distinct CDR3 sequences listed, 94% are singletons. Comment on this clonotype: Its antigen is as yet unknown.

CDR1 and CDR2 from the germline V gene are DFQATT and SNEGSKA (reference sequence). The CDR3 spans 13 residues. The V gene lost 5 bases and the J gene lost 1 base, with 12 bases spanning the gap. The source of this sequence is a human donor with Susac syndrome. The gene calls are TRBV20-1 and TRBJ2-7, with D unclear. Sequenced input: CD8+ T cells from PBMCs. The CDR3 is CSAPGQRSYEQYF. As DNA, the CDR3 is TGCAGTGCTCCCGGTCAGCGTTCCTACGAGCAGTACTTC.